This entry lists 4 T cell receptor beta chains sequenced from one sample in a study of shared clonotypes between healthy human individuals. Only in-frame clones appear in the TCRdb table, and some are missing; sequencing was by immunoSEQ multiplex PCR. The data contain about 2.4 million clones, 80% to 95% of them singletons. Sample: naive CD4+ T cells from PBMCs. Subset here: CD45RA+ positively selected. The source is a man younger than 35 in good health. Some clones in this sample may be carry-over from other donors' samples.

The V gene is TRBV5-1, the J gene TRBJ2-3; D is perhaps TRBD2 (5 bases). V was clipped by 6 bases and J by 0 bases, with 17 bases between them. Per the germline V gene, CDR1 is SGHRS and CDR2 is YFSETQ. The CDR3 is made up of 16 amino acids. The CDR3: CASNRGSSDSTDTQYF. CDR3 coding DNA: TGCGCCAGCAACCGGGGATCATCCGATAGCACAGATACGCAGTATTTT.

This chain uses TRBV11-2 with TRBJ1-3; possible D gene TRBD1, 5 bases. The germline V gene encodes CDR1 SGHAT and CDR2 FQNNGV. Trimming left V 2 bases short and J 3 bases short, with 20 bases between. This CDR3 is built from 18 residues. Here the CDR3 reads CASSLRGVEVTFGNTIYF. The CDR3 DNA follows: TGTGCCAGCAGCTTACGGGGGGTTGAAGTGACTTTTGGAAACACCATATATTTT. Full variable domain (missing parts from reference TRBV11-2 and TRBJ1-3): EAGVAQSPRYKIIEKRQSVAFWCNPISGHATLYWYQQILGQGPKLLIQFQNNGVVDDSQLPKDRFSAERLKGVDSTLKIQPAKLEDSAVYLCASSLRGVEVTFGNTIYFGEGSWLTVV.

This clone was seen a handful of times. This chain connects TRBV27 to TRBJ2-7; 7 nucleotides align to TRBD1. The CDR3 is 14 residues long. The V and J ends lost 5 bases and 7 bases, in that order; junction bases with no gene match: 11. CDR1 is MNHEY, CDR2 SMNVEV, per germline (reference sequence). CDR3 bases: TGTGCCAGCAGTCCAGACAGGGTTACTGGTGAGCAGTACTTC. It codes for CASSPDRVTGEQYF.

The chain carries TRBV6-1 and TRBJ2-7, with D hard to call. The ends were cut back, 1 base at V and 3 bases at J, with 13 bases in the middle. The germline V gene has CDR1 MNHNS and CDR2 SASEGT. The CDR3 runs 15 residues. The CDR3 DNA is TGTGCCAGCAGTGAAGAGACGGGTCTTGTCTACGAGCAGTACTTC. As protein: CASSEETGLVYEQYF.